The subject of this entry is one TCR beta chain. This sample was taken from a study of regulatory T cells in long-lasting Graves disease. The germline gives CDR1 SEHNR, CDR2 FQNEAQ (reference sequence). This CDR3 has 13 amino acids. V lost 7 bases to trimming and J lost 6 bases; unmatched junction nucleotides: 5. Regarding time point: persistent/refractory GD, antithyroid drugs over 5 years with positive TRAb. Construction of the TCR library relied on RNA isolated from PBMCs. With iRepertoire HTBI primers and Arm-PCR of CDR3 regions, TCR beta libraries were built. TCRdb itself ran the multiplex PCR reads through MiXCR, one entry per CDR3 protein. Of approximately 400,000 distinct CDR3 sequences in the sample, approximately 25% were seen once.

The receptor comes from a woman aged 40 to 50 with Graves disease. This sample comprised peripheral blood mononuclear cells (PBMCs), obtained when the disease was refractory, from a patient treated with antithyroid drugs. This chain connects TRBV7-9 to TRBJ1-4; 7 bases line up with TRBD1. CDR3 DNA: TGTGCCAGCAACCGGACAGGCGATGAAAAACTGTTTTTT. Residues: CASNRTGDEKLFF.